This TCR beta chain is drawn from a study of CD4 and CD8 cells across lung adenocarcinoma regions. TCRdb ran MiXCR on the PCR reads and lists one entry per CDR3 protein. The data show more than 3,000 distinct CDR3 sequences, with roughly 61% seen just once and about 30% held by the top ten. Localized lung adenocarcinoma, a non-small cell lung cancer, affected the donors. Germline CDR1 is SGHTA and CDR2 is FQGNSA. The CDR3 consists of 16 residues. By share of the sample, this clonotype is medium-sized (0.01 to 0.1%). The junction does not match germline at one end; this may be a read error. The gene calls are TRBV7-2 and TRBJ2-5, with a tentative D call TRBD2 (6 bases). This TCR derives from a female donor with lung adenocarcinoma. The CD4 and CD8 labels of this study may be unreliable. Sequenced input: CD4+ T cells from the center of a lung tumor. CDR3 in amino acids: CASSLERGGTQGTQYF. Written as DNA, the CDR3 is TGTGCCAGCAGCTTAGAAAGGGGAGGTACCCAAGGGACCCAGTACTTC.